Each of the 16 T cell receptor beta chains below was sequenced from the same sample in a study of OX40 agonist ivuxolimab in advanced cancers. Produced via immunoSEQ multiplex PCR; TCRdb's table is partial and in-frame only. The sample includes around 19,000 clones, around 79% of them seen just once. This specimen was CD4+ or CD8+ T cells sorted from blood, taken in a trial of the OX40 agonist ivuxolimab. The receptors stem from an adult with an advanced solid tumor such as melanoma, head and neck, liver or kidney cancer.

The V call is TRBV5-4, the J call TRBJ2-5; TRBD2 agrees at 9 bases. Trimming took 5 bases from V and 5 from J; bases not matched to a gene: 7. The CDR3 has 14 residues. Germline values: CDR1 SGHNT, CDR2 YYREEE (reference sequence). The CDR3 coding sequence is TGTGCCAGCAGTTTAGCGGGAGCGATGGAGACCCAGTACTTC. Translation: CASSLAGAMETQYF.

The chain joins TRBV11-2 to TRBJ1-4; 8 nucleotides agree with TRBD1. Per the germline V gene, CDR1 is SGHAT and CDR2 is FQNNGV. V gave up 5 bases and J gave up 7 bases; unmatched junction bases: 9. The CDR3 totals 15 residues. This CDR3 reads CASSLQTGVGEKLFF. DNA for the CDR3: TGTGCCAGCAGCCTCCAGACAGGGGTCGGTGAAAAACTGTTTTTT. Full variable domain (remainder filled in from reference TRBV11-2 and TRBJ1-4): EAGVAQSPRYKIIEKRQSVAFWCNPISGHATLYWYQQILGQGPKLLIQFQNNGVVDDSQLPKDRFSAERLKGVDSTLKIQPAKLEDSAVYLCASSLQTGVGEKLFFGSGTQLSVL.

The chain carries TRBV20-1 and TRBJ1-2, with a possible D match to TRBD1 (6 bases). Germline CDR1 reads DFQATT; CDR2 reads SNEGSKA (reference sequence). Trimming shortened V by 7 bases and J by 7 bases, and 13 bases separated the two germline ends. The CDR3 consists of 11 residues. The CDR3 DNA follows: TGCAGTGTGGCGGGGGCAGGTGGCTACACCTTC. Its protein product is CSVAGAGGYTF.

The V and J genes are TRBV10-3 and TRBJ2-7; 10 nucleotides match TRBD2. CDR1 ENHRY and CDR2 SYGVKD come from the germline V gene. V trimming: 3 bases; J trimming: 0 bases; junction bases outside the gene matches: 8. The CDR3 runs to 17 residues. The CDR3 region is CAISDPLSGRPSYEQYF. As DNA, the CDR3 is TGTGCCATCAGTGACCCCCTTAGCGGGAGGCCCTCCTACGAGCAGTACTTC.

The chain has TRBV30 and TRBJ2-2; D remains unclear. V was cut by 2 bases and J by 1 base, with 14 bases left in between. Germline V gene sequence: CDR1 GTSNPN, CDR2 SVGIG (reference sequence). CDR3 size: 16 residues. The CDR3 DNA follows: TGTGCCTGGAGTCCGCCCAGCCGAGGGAACACCGGGGAGCTGTTTTTT. Translated: CAWSPPSRGNTGELFF.

This clone was observed a few times. The chain couples TRBV18 to TRBJ2-4; D is ambiguous. This CDR3 is 15 amino acids long. CDR1 and CDR2 from the germline V gene are KGHSH and LQKENI. Deletions cut 1 base from V and 9 bases from J, with 16 bases between. CDR3 amino acids: CASSPLPGQEGIQYF. CDR3 DNA: TGTGCCAGCTCACCACTTCCCGGGCAGGAAGGCATTCAGTACTTC.

The chain has TRBV7-9 and TRBJ2-3; 10 bases are shared with TRBD1. The V gene's germline CDR1 is SEHNR and CDR2 FQNEAQ (reference sequence). CDR3 size: 14 residues. V lost 4 bases to trimming and J lost 5 bases; unmatched junction nucleotides: 3. CDR3 protein: CASSWGTGEDTQYF. The CDR3 region has the DNA TGTGCCAGCAGCTGGGGGACAGGGGAAGATACGCAGTATTTT. Drawing the rest from reference TRBV7-9 and TRBJ2-3, the complete variable domain is DTGVSQNPRHKITKRGQNVTFRCDPISEHNRLYWYRQTLGQGPEFLTYFQNEAQLEKSRLLSDRFSAERPKGSFSTLEIQRTEQGDSAMYLCASSWGTGEDTQYFGPGTRLTVL.

This rearrangement joins TRBV29-1 to TRBJ1-2; unclear D gene. V lost 6 bases to trimming and J lost 4 bases, with 6 bases between them. This CDR3 has 10 amino acids. Germline CDR1 SQVTM, CDR2 ANQGSEA. The CDR3 spells CSVNAYGYTF. CDR3 nucleotide sequence: TGCAGCGTCAACGCCTATGGCTACACCTTC.

The chain couples TRBV11-2 to TRBJ1-3; a possible D gene is TRBD1 (6 bases). The CDR3 consists of 15 residues. The germline V and J ends were trimmed by 5 bases and 0 bases, with 11 bases remaining between them. Germline V gene sequence: CDR1 SGHAT, CDR2 FQNNGV. The CDR3 loop is CASSQRTVSGNTIYF. The CDR3 DNA is TGTGCCAGCAGCCAACGGACAGTCTCTGGAAACACCATATATTTT. The whole variable domain, filled in from reference TRBV11-2 and TRBJ1-3, reads EAGVAQSPRYKIIEKRQSVAFWCNPISGHATLYWYQQILGQGPKLLIQFQNNGVVDDSQLPKDRFSAERLKGVDSTLKIQPAKLEDSAVYLCASSQRTVSGNTIYFGEGSWLTVV.

The chain recombines TRBV5-1 with TRBJ1-4, with TRBD1 matching 7 bases. This CDR3 spans 14 amino acids. V was pared by 2 bases and J by 5 bases, with 3 bases of the junction left unmatched. Germline loops: CDR1 SGHRS, CDR2 YFSETQ. Here the CDR3 reads CASSLQGYNEKLFF. The CDR3, as DNA: TGCGCCAGCAGCTTACAGGGGTACAATGAAAAACTGTTTTTT.

The chain has TRBV19 and TRBJ2-3; 9 nucleotides align to TRBD2. Germline assignment: CDR1 LNHDA and CDR2 SQIVND (reference sequence). The CDR3 extends over 15 amino acids. With V trimmed by 8 bases and J by 2 bases, 8 bases remained unmatched. CDR3 coding DNA: TGTGCCAGTCAGAGGCTAGCGGGGAACACAGATACGCAGTATTTT. This sequence encodes CASQRLAGNTDTQYF. Based on the CDR3 plus reference TRBV19 and TRBJ2-3, the full variable domain is DGGITQSPKYLFRKEGQNVTLSCEQNLNHDAMYWYRQDPGQGLRLIYYSQIVNDFQKGDIAEGYSVSREKKESFPLTVTSAQKNPTAFYLCASQRLAGNTDTQYFGPGTRLTVL.

The V and J genes are TRBV4-1 and TRBJ1-4; D not certain. The CDR3 has 15 amino acids. Germline V gene lookup returns CDR1 MGHRA and CDR2 YSYEKL. V was cut by 5 bases and J by 0 bases, with 10 bases left in between. As DNA, the CDR3 is TGCGCCAGCAGCGAGAGCGGGGCAACTAATGAAAAACTGTTTTTT. Translation gives CASSESGATNEKLFF.

The chain joins TRBV4-3 to TRBJ2-3, with TRBD2 identical over 9 bases. Germline CDR1 is LGHNA and CDR2 is YSLEER. J was trimmed by 5 bases and V by 6 bases; bases with no gene match: 12. This CDR3 region has 16 residues. As DNA, the CDR3 is TGCGCCAGCAGTTCTTCTCTAGCGGGACGAGGAGATACGCAGTATTTT. Protein sequence: CASSSSLAGRGDTQYF.

This clone was recorded a few times. This chain's CDR3 is CASSYSGGRYVAEAFF. CDR3 in DNA: TGTGCCAGCAGTTACAGCGGGGGTCGGTACGTCGCTGAAGCTTTCTTT. The V gene is TRBV6-5, the J gene TRBJ1-1, with a tentative D call TRBD1 (5 bases). Trimming took off 2 bases at V and 6 bases at J, with 19 bases between the two ends. The CDR3 runs to 16 residues. Germline V CDR1 and CDR2: MNHEY, SVGAGI.

Points on this clone: Germline and junction disagree at one end, which may indicate a read error. The V call is TRBV5-3, the J call TRBJ2-7, with no clear D. TRBV5-3 is an ORF; its function is uncertain. The CDR3 runs to 12 residues. In DNA form, the CDR3 reads TGTGCCAGCAGCTCGGACCACGCTGAGCAGTACTTC. Residues: CASSSDHAEQYF.

The chain links TRBV7-3 to TRBJ2-2; D is possibly TRBD1 (5 bases). V was clipped by 5 bases and J by 3 bases, with 13 bases between them. The CDR3 extends over 15 amino acids. In germline, CDR1 is SGHTA, CDR2 FQGTGA. CDR3 region: CASSLADRDTGELFF. The CDR3 DNA reads as TGTGCCAGCAGCCTGGCCGACAGAGACACCGGGGAGCTGTTTTTT.